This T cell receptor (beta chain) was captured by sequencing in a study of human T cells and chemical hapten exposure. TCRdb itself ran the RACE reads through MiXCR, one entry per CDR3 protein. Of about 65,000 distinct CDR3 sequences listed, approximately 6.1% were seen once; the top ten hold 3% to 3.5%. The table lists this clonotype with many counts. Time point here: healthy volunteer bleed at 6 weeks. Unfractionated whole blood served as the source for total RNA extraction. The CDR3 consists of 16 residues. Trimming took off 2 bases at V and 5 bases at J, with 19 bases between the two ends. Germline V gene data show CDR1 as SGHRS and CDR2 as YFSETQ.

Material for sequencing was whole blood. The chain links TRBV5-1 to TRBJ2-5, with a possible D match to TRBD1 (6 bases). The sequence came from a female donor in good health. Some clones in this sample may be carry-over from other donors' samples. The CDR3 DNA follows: TGCGCCAGCAGCTTTGGGCCAGAGCAGGGGCACGAGACCCAGTACTTC. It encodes CASSFGPEQGHETQYF.